This T cell receptor (beta chain) was identified during a study of cytomegalovirus exposure and HLA in healthy donors. PCR amplification relied on 60 Vbeta primers (plus 13 Jbeta primers). Sequenced by immunoSEQ multiplex PCR; TCRdb stores in-frame clones only, minus some. The sample shows over 130,000 clones, around 80% of them seen only once. Per germline, CDR1 KGHSH and CDR2 LQKENI. V lost 3 bases to trimming and J lost 8 bases; unmatched junction nucleotides: 10. The length of the CDR3 is 15 residues. This TCR came from a female donor in good health and CMV-seronegative. The chain couples TRBV18 to TRBJ2-3, with TRBD1 identical over 8 bases. Sample: PBMCs. CDR3: CASSPSGTGYRTQYF. CDR3 nucleotides: TGTGCCAGCTCACCCTCCGGGACAGGATACCGTACGCAGTATTTT.